The rows below give T cell receptor beta chains drawn from one sample of a study of blood T cell repertoires in COVID-19. The repertoire was sequenced with immunoSEQ multiplex PCR; TCRdb's copy has only in-frame clones and lacks some. The sample contains around 150,000 clones, 92% of which appear only once. The sequencing sample was made of peripheral blood. All receptors come from a young man with COVID-19, enrolled during active disease. Each CDR3 is given with its conserved first and last residue. D genes are given only for firm matches. Clone size is given for some rows only: seen once, a few or many times, or a class if the clone is expanded.

v_call: TRBV18; d_call: TRBD2; clone_size: .; j_call: TRBJ2-7; cdr3_aa: CATTTQSGSGNGREQYF; cdr3_nt: TGTGCCACCACAACACAATCGGGTAGCGGGAATGGGAGAGAGCAGTACTTC
v_call: TRBV27; d_call: .; clone_size: .; j_call: TRBJ1-2; cdr3_aa: CASRSGYYGYTF; cdr3_nt: TGTGCCAGCCGTTCAGGGTACTATGGCTACACCTTC
v_call: TRBV7-9; d_call: TRBD1; clone_size: .; j_call: TRBJ2-7; cdr3_aa: CASSLMQGAYEQYF; cdr3_nt: TGTGCCAGCAGCTTAATGCAGGGGGCCTACGAGCAGTACTTC
v_call: TRBV18; d_call: TRBD1; clone_size: .; j_call: TRBJ2-7; cdr3_aa: CASSLDRDLYEQYF; cdr3_nt: TGTGCCAGCTCACTCGACAGGGATCTCTACGAGCAGTACTTC
v_call: TRBV28; d_call: .; clone_size: .; j_call: TRBJ2-2; cdr3_aa: CASSFRANTGELFF; cdr3_nt: TGTGCCAGCAGTTTTCGCGCGAACACCGGGGAGCTGTTTTTT
v_call: TRBV20-1; d_call: .; clone_size: .; j_call: TRBJ1-1; cdr3_aa: CSANSITEAFF; cdr3_nt: TGCAGTGCTAATAGTATCACTGAAGCTTTCTTT
v_call: TRBV27; d_call: TRBD1; clone_size: .; j_call: TRBJ1-5; cdr3_aa: CASSLYSVTGGNQPQHF; cdr3_nt: TGTGCCAGCAGTTTATATTCCGTAACAGGGGGCAATCAGCCCCAGCATTTT
v_call: TRBV7-6; d_call: .; clone_size: few; j_call: TRBJ2-1; cdr3_aa: CASSLAYSSYNEQFF; cdr3_nt: TGTGCCAGCAGCTTAGCCTACAGCTCCTACAATGAGCAGTTCTTC
v_call: TRBV18; d_call: .; clone_size: few; j_call: TRBJ1-5; cdr3_aa: CASSPLAGTSSNQPQHF; cdr3_nt: TGTGCCAGCTCACCCCTAGCCGGGACATCAAGCAATCAGCCCCAGCATTTT
v_call: TRBV4-1; d_call: .; clone_size: .; j_call: TRBJ1-2; cdr3_aa: CASSLAQAPNYGYTF; cdr3_nt: TGCGCCAGCAGCCTCGCACAGGCGCCGAACTATGGCTACACCTTC
v_call: TRBV11-3; d_call: TRBD2; clone_size: .; j_call: TRBJ2-1; cdr3_aa: CASSLTYSGVDSYNEQFF; cdr3_nt: TGTGCCAGCAGCCTGACGTATAGCGGGGTCGACTCCTACAATGAGCAGTTCTTC
v_call: TRBV28; d_call: .; clone_size: .; j_call: TRBJ1-2; cdr3_aa: CASSLYQVQGYGYTF; cdr3_nt: TGTGCCAGCAGTTTATATCAGGTACAGGGCTATGGCTACACCTTC
v_call: TRBV5-6; d_call: TRBD1; clone_size: .; j_call: TRBJ2-5; cdr3_aa: CASSSSRQGGGEAQYF; cdr3_nt: TGTGCCAGCAGCTCCTCCCGACAGGGGGGCGGAGAGGCCCAGTACTTC
v_call: TRBV18; d_call: .; clone_size: once; j_call: TRBJ1-2; cdr3_aa: CASSQDSSNYGYTF; cdr3_nt: TGTGCCAGCTCTCAAGACAGTTCTAACTATGGCTACACCTTC
v_call: TRBV7-9; d_call: .; clone_size: .; j_call: TRBJ1-5; cdr3_aa: CASSPRDSNQPQHF; cdr3_nt: TGTGCCAGCAGCCCCAGGGATAGCAATCAGCCCCAGCATTTT
v_call: TRBV4-3; d_call: .; clone_size: .; j_call: TRBJ2-6; cdr3_aa: CASSQDGSSGANVLTF; cdr3_nt: TGCGCCAGCAGCCAAGACGGGAGCTCTGGGGCCAACGTCCTGACTTTC
v_call: TRBV3-1/TRBV3-2; d_call: .; clone_size: .; j_call: TRBJ2-2; cdr3_aa: CASSQTEAGFPSGELFF; cdr3_nt: TGTGCCAGCAGCCAAACGGAGGCGGGATTCCCTTCCGGGGAGCTGTTTTTT
v_call: TRBV6-2/TRBV6-3; d_call: TRBD1; clone_size: .; j_call: TRBJ1-1; cdr3_aa: CASSQEGQFEAFF; cdr3_nt: TGTGCCAGCAGTCAGGAGGGACAGTTTGAAGCTTTCTTT
v_call: TRBV6-5; d_call: TRBD1; clone_size: .; j_call: TRBJ2-3; cdr3_aa: CASSSGTALTDTQYF; cdr3_nt: TGTGCCAGCAGCTCCGGGACAGCCCTCACAGATACGCAGTATTTT
v_call: TRBV29-1; d_call: .; clone_size: .; j_call: TRBJ2-7; cdr3_aa: CSVDISYEQYF; cdr3_nt: TGCAGCGTTGATATTTCCTACGAGCAGTACTTC
v_call: TRBV18; d_call: TRBD1; clone_size: .; j_call: TRBJ1-5; cdr3_aa: CASSPKTGAPSNQPQHF; cdr3_nt: TGTGCCAGCTCACCCAAGACAGGGGCTCCTAGCAATCAGCCCCAGCATTTT
v_call: TRBV7-6; d_call: .; clone_size: once; j_call: TRBJ1-3; cdr3_aa: CASSSPWHSGNTIYF; cdr3_nt: TGTGCCAGCAGCTCCCCTTGGCACTCTGGAAACACCATATATTTT
v_call: TRBV14; d_call: .; clone_size: .; j_call: TRBJ2-1; cdr3_aa: CASSRAAGSNEQFF; cdr3_nt: TGTGCCAGCAGCCGAGCGGCAGGATCAAATGAGCAGTTCTTC
v_call: TRBV11-3; d_call: .; clone_size: .; j_call: TRBJ2-2; cdr3_aa: CASSLNRWGRADTGELFF; cdr3_nt: TGTGCCAGCAGCTTAAATAGATGGGGCAGGGCTGACACCGGGGAGCTGTTTTTT
v_call: TRBV5-1; d_call: TRBD1; clone_size: .; j_call: TRBJ2-1; cdr3_aa: CATGQGTYNEQFF; cdr3_nt: TGCGCGACCGGACAGGGAACCTACAATGAGCAGTTCTTC
v_call: TRBV5-4; d_call: .; clone_size: .; j_call: TRBJ1-1; cdr3_aa: CASSLGVPNQNTEAFF; cdr3_nt: TGTGCCAGCAGCTTAGGGGTCCCGAACCAGAACACTGAAGCTTTCTTT